This passage covers 21 T cell receptor beta chains from one sample sequenced in a study of response to subunit inactivated influenza vaccine. Via MiXCR, TCRdb re-called the RT-PCR reads, giving one row per CDR3 protein. The sample yields hundreds of thousands of distinct CDR3 sequences, 21% seen once. The sequences come from PBMCs from blood, collected about 20 months after vaccination. The receptors here all came from a man between 50 and 69 years old who received an inactivated influenza vaccine.

The rearrangement joins TRBV4-1 to TRBJ2-7; 9 nucleotides match TRBD1. From germline, CDR1 is MGHRA and CDR2 YSYEKL. Losses at the gene ends were 2 bases for V and 5 bases for J; bases not matched to a gene: 7. CDR3 length: 15 amino acids. CDR3 region: CASSQTGTGFDEQYF. As DNA, the CDR3 is TGCGCCAGCAGCCAAACCGGGACAGGGTTCGACGAGCAGTACTTC.

V and J are TRBV7-9 and TRBJ2-7; D is perhaps TRBD2 (7 bases). The V gene lost 8 bases and the J gene lost 2 bases, with 22 bases spanning the gap. The CDR3 consists of 16 residues. CDR1 and CDR2 from the germline V gene are SEHNR and FQNEAQ (reference sequence). The CDR3 here is CASEGPRGAGPYEQYF. For the CDR3, the DNA is TGTGCCAGCGAGGGCCCCCGGGGGGCAGGTCCCTACGAGCAGTACTTC.

This clonotype was observed a handful of times. The CDR3 sequence: CASSRRTGGIAKNIQYF. Written as DNA, the CDR3 is TGTGCCAGCAGCCGACGGACAGGGGGGATAGCCAAAAACATTCAGTACTTC. The rearrangement uses TRBV3-1 and TRBJ2-4, with TRBD1 matching 10 bases. This CDR3 is built from 17 residues. With V trimmed by 4 bases and J by 0 bases, 6 bases remained unmatched. CDR1 LGHDT and CDR2 YNNKEL come from the germline V gene (reference sequence).

The CDR3: CSATPGGIIYGYTF. In DNA, the CDR3 is TGCAGTGCAACACCAGGGGGCATTATCTATGGCTACACCTTC. This rearrangement joins TRBV20-1 to TRBJ1-2; the match to TRBD1 covers 8 bases. Losses at the gene ends were 6 bases for V and 4 bases for J; bases not matched to a gene: 10. Germline CDR1 DFQATT, CDR2 SNEGSKA (reference sequence). The CDR3 runs to 14 residues.

This clonotype was counted many times. The V gene is TRBV7-9, the J gene TRBJ1-6, with 8 bases identical to TRBD1. V shed 4 bases, J shed 7 bases, and the junction held 6 bases outside the gene matches. The CDR3 covers 15 residues. Germline values: CDR1 SEHNR, CDR2 FQNEAQ (reference sequence). CDR3 amino acids: CASSSRDRTNSPLHF. DNA for the CDR3: TGTGCCAGCAGCTCGCGGGACAGGACCAATTCACCCCTCCACTTT.

A few counts support this clonotype. The rearrangement links TRBV7-2 to TRBJ1-2; 11 bases match TRBD1. Trimming took 1 base from V and 8 from J; bases not matched to a gene: 3. This CDR3 contains 14 residues. Looked up from germline, CDR1 is SGHTA and CDR2 is FQGNSA. This CDR3 is CASSLDWDRGGYTF. In nucleotides, the CDR3 is TGTGCCAGCAGCTTAGATTGGGACAGGGGGGGCTACACCTTC.

This clonotype was counted a few times. The CDR3 DNA reads as TGCAGTGCTAAAATTGAGGTGGCATCTCCGCCAGCTTTCTTT. Translated: CSAKIEVASPPAFF. The V and J genes are TRBV20-1 and TRBJ1-1, with D unclear. CDR3 size: 14 residues. V lost 4 bases to trimming and J lost 10 bases, with 22 bases between them. CDR1 and CDR2 from the germline V gene are DFQATT and SNEGSKA (reference sequence).

This clonotype was picked up a small number of times. CDR3 nucleotide sequence: TGTGCCAGCAGTTACGTCGGCAGGAAGAACACTGAAGCTTTCTTT. Protein sequence: CASSYVGRKNTEAFF. The chain uses TRBV6-5 and TRBJ1-1; D ambiguous. Trimming took 2 bases from V and 1 from J, leaving 11 bases between them. Germline lookup yields CDR1 MNHEY and CDR2 SVGAGI. CDR3 length: 15 residues.

The chain links TRBV6-1 to TRBJ2-7, with 7 nucleotides matching TRBD2. With 4 bases clipped from V and 1 base from J, the junction kept 10 bases outside the gene matches. The germline CDR1 and CDR2 sequences are MNHNS and SASEGT. This CDR3 region has 16 residues. The CDR3, as DNA: TGTGCCAGCAGTGTGGGGGGGTGGGGGTTGTCCTACGAGCAGTACTTC. Translated: CASSVGGWGLSYEQYF.

The chain couples TRBV2 to TRBJ1-4; D not resolved. The germline V gene encodes CDR1 SNHLY and CDR2 FYNNEI. This CDR3 spans 14 amino acids. V was clipped by 3 bases and J by 7 bases, with 12 bases between them. CDR3: CASSEAGRAEKLFF. CDR3 coding DNA: TGTGCCAGCAGTGAGGCCGGGAGGGCTGAAAAACTGTTTTTT.

The chain uses TRBV5-1 and TRBJ2-4, with D maybe TRBD1 (6 bases). The germline CDR1 and CDR2 sequences are SGHRS and YFSETQ. This CDR3 has 14 amino acids. V lost 3 bases and J 7 bases, leaving 14 bases between the germline ends. CDR3 sequence (DNA): TGCGCCAGCAGCTCACAGGGTTTCAATAACATTCAGTACTTC. Its protein product is CASSSQGFNNIQYF.

The chain couples TRBV7-2 to TRBJ1-3, with no clear D. The CDR3 is made up of 15 amino acids. Germline CDR1 SGHTA, CDR2 FQGNSA. The V end was cut by 4 bases, the J end by 4 bases, with 14 bases between. In DNA, the CDR3 is TGTGCCAGCAGCTCTAGAGGGTCCTCCGGAAACACCATATATTTT. This translates into CASSSRGSSGNTIYF.

This clonotype has ten or more counts. This CDR3 reads CASSLSRLAGEQYF. The CDR3 bases are TGTGCCAGCAGTTTATCGCGCCTAGCAGGGGAGCAGTACTTC. V gene TRBV27 combines with J gene TRBJ2-7; D is tentatively TRBD1 or TRBD2 (5 bases each). V lost 0 bases and J lost 7, with 13 bases in between. This CDR3 is 14 amino acids long. Germline V CDR1 and CDR2: MNHEY, SMNVEV (reference sequence).

This clonotype showed up just a few times. This chain connects TRBV18 to TRBJ2-2; D ambiguous. Germline CDR1 is KGHSH and CDR2 is LQKENI. V gave up 2 bases and J gave up 7 bases, with 14 bases separating them. This CDR3 is 15 amino acids long. CDR3 in DNA: TGTGCCAGCTCACCAGTCTTCACTCAGAACGGGGAGCTGTTTTTT. It codes for CASSPVFTQNGELFF.

This clonotype was recorded at least ten times. A read error may produce the germline difference seen at one junction end. The V call is TRBV5-1, the J call TRBJ2-7; possible D gene TRBD1, 6 bases. The V gene's germline CDR1 is SGHRS and CDR2 YFSETQ. This CDR3 contains 13 residues. CDR3 protein: CASSLRGSYEQYF. The DNA of the CDR3 is TGTGCCAGCAGCCTCAGGGGTTCCTACGAGCAGTACTTC.

The V call is TRBV7-9, the J call TRBJ2-5, with TRBD2 identical over 9 bases. V gave up 1 base and J gave up 5 bases; unmatched junction bases: 8. Germline values: CDR1 SEHNR, CDR2 FQNEAQ (reference sequence). The CDR3 totals 16 residues. Here the CDR3 reads CASSLVGGGASETQYF. In DNA, the CDR3 is TGTGCCAGCAGCTTAGTCGGCGGGGGGGCGTCGGAGACCCAGTACTTC.

This clonotype was counted only a few times. The V and J genes are TRBV4-1 and TRBJ2-7, with D tentatively TRBD2 (5 bases). The germline gives CDR1 MGHRA, CDR2 YSYEKL. This CDR3 contains 14 residues. V lost 0 bases and J 7 bases, leaving 13 bases between the germline ends. The CDR3 region is CASSQDVGTGEQYF. The CDR3 DNA reads as TGCGCCAGCAGCCAAGATGTGGGAACGGGGGAGCAGTACTTC.

This chain uses TRBV4-2 with TRBJ1-4, with D perhaps matching TRBD1 (6 bases). The CDR3 is made up of 15 amino acids. The V end was cut by 0 bases, the J end by 4 bases, with 9 bases between. Germline-derived CDR1 and CDR2 are LGHNA and YNFKEQ. CDR3 in DNA: TGTGCCAGCAGCCAAGAGGACAGTCTTAATGAAAAACTGTTTTTT. Amino acid sequence: CASSQEDSLNEKLFF.

The rearrangement uses TRBV7-9 and TRBJ2-1; TRBD2 matches at 12 bases. CDR1 and CDR2 (germline): SEHNR, FQNEAQ (reference sequence). This CDR3 contains 14 residues. V lost 6 bases to trimming and J lost 7 bases; unmatched junction nucleotides: 4. The CDR3 region has the DNA TGTGCCAGCAGGCTAGCGGGAGGGCCTAATGAGCAGTTCTTC. Protein sequence: CASRLAGGPNEQFF.

This clonotype was counted a few times. This sequence joins TRBV7-9 and TRBJ1-5, with D perhaps TRBD1 (5 bases). This CDR3 comprises 16 residues. CDR1 is SEHNR, CDR2 FQNEAQ, per germline (reference sequence). V gave up 5 bases and J gave up 5 bases, with 19 bases separating them. CDR3 DNA: TGTGCCAGCAGCCCAGGGATGAGGGGAGGGGATCAGCCCCAGCATTTT. Translating it yields CASSPGMRGGDQPQHF. The variable domain in full, completed from reference TRBV7-9 and TRBJ1-5, reads DTGVSQNPRHKITKRGQNVTFRCDPISEHNRLYWYRQTLGQGPEFLTYFQNEAQLEKSRLLSDRFSAERPKGSFSTLEIQRTEQGDSAMYLCASSPGMRGGDQPQHFGDGTRLSIL.

This clonotype was observed many times. The chain has TRBV12-3 or TRBV12-4 and TRBJ1-1, with D perhaps matching TRBD1 (6 bases). The germline V and J ends were trimmed by 6 bases and 2 bases, with 10 bases remaining between them. This CDR3 has 13 residues. CDR3 sequence (DNA): TGTGCCAGCAGCAAGACAGGAAACACTGAAGCTTTCTTT. Translation: CASSKTGNTEAFF.